Below are 21 T cell receptor beta chains sequenced from a single sample in a study of vaccination effects on CD4 cells after COVID-19 (dated 2022 in TCRdb). These TCRs' antigens remain unknown. To identify antigen-specific CD4+ T cell clonotypes by their expansion, the ViraFEST assay first stimulated PBMC with viral peptide pools and then applied TCR sequencing. After around eleven days of culture, CD4+ T cells were isolated with the EasySep CD4+ T cell isolation kit. None of the healthy vaccine recipients had a prior SARS-CoV-2 infection, which was confirmed by nucleocapsid antibody tests that came back negative both before and after vaccination. Receptor libraries were prepared by the immunoSEQ multiplex PCR assay. This is the immuneACCESS table as TCRdb keeps it, with only in-frame sequences that have V and J called. A part of the clones is gone; compared with another copy, unresolved V genes explain less than half, and the rest is unexplained. The sample table contains 50,000 to 65,000 clones; only one count was recorded for nearly 80% of them. About 6% of the sample comes from the top ten.

Sequenced here: CD4+ T cells from PBMCs cultured with HCoV-OC43 spike peptides, sampled before COVID-19 vaccination. The cell subset or site label, as the study defines it: HCoV-OC43 spike overlapping peptide pool stimulation. These receptors originate from a human donor who received a COVID-19 vaccine.

The chain has TRBV6-5 and TRBJ1-1; 8 bases are shared with TRBD1. This CDR3 is built from 13 residues. The V and J ends lost 8 bases and 0 bases, in that order; junction bases with no gene match: 2. Germline CDR1 MNHEY, CDR2 SVGAGI. This chain's CDR3 is CASHRGMNTEAFF. CDR3 bases: TGTGCCAGCCACAGGGGGATGAACACTGAAGCTTTCTTT.

This clone was recorded only once. The chain joins TRBV24-1 to TRBJ1-2; D remains ambiguous. From germline, CDR1 is KGHDR and CDR2 SFDVKD. This CDR3 spans 12 amino acids. Trimming shortened V by 0 bases and J by 5 bases, and 3 bases separated the two germline ends. In nucleotides, the CDR3 is TGTGCCACCAGTGATTTGAATTATGGCTACACCTTC. The encoded protein is CATSDLNYGYTF.

V gene TRBV25-1 combines with J gene TRBJ2-3, with D possibly matching TRBD1 (5 bases). CDR1 and CDR2 (germline): MGHDK, SYGVNS. The CDR3 extends over 15 amino acids. V lost 0 bases and J 5 bases, leaving 12 bases between the germline ends. The CDR3 here is CASSEYFRVEDTQYF. CDR3 DNA: TGTGCCAGCAGTGAATATTTCAGGGTTGAAGATACGCAGTATTTT.

This clone was picked up one time. This chain links TRBV5-1 with TRBJ1-5; D remains unclear. Germline V gene data show CDR1 as SGHRS and CDR2 as YFSETQ. The V and J ends lost 0 bases and 2 bases respectively, with 12 bases between them. The CDR3 has 16 residues. The CDR3 DNA sequence: TGCGCCAGCAGCTTGGACGGGGATTCGGGCAATCAGCCCCAGCATTTT. Its translation is CASSLDGDSGNQPQHF.

The chain is built from TRBV5-1 and TRBJ2-5; a possible D gene is TRBD2 (6 bases). The CDR3 has 15 amino acids. Germline loops: CDR1 SGHRS, CDR2 YFSETQ. V lost 4 bases and J 2 bases, leaving 15 bases between the germline ends. In DNA, the CDR3 is TGCGCCAGCAGCCCCCCCGCGGGAACTCAAGAGACCCAGTACTTC. As protein: CASSPPAGTQETQYF.

V usage is TRBV4-1 and J usage is TRBJ1-5, with D possibly being TRBD1 (6 bases). Between the trimmed V and J ends, which lost 1 base and 6 bases, there was a span of 10 bases. CDR1 and CDR2 from the germline V gene are MGHRA and YSYEKL. This CDR3 has 14 residues. The CDR3 DNA reads TGCGCCAGCAGCCAAGGAAGAGGGGGTCAGCCCCAGCATTTT. It specifies CASSQGRGGQPQHF.

The J gene is TRBJ1-1, the V gene TRBV6-6, with a possible D match to TRBD1 (5 bases). The germline CDR1 and CDR2 sequences are MNHNY and SVGAGI (reference sequence). Trimming removed 0 bases from V and 11 bases from J, with 13 bases in between. The CDR3 loop spans 13 amino acids. The CDR3 DNA reads TGTGCCAGCAGTTACTCGACAGTCCTGTCGGCTTTCTTT. Residues: CASSYSTVLSAFF.

The chain has TRBV18 and TRBJ2-7, with D possibly being TRBD2 (7 bases). V lost 6 bases, J lost 5 bases, and 17 bases lay in between. The CDR3 has 14 amino acids. Germline V gene sequence: CDR1 KGHSH, CDR2 LQKENI. The DNA of the CDR3 is TGTGCCAGCTCCGAGGGGGGGGCTTTAAACGAGCAGTACGTC. Translated, it gives CASSEGGALNEQYV.

This clone was seen just once. The CDR3: CASRVARAENTEAFF. In nucleotides, the CDR3 is TGTGCCAGTAGAGTGGCCCGGGCGGAGAACACTGAAGCTTTCTTT. The chain has TRBV19 and TRBJ1-1, with D hard to call. Germline V CDR1 and CDR2: LNHDA, SQIVND (reference sequence). The length of the CDR3 is 15 residues. Trimming left V 6 bases short and J 1 base short, with 15 bases between. Full variable domain (missing parts from reference TRBV19 and TRBJ1-1): DGGITQSPKYLFRKEGQNVTLSCEQNLNHDAMYWYRQDPGQGLRLIYYSQIVNDFQKGDIAEGYSVSREKKESFPLTVTSAQKNPTAFYLCASRVARAENTEAFFGQGTRLTVV.

As DNA, the CDR3 is TGTGCCAGCAGTTCCCCGCGAGTTTATAGCAATCAGCCCCAGCATTTT. Translated: CASSSPRVYSNQPQHF. The chain couples TRBV6-2 or TRBV6-3 to TRBJ1-5; unclear D gene. CDR1 is MNHEY and CDR2 is SVGEGT in the germline V gene. The CDR3 is 16 amino acids. The ends were cut back, 4 bases at V and 0 bases at J, with 13 bases in the middle.

V is TRBV28 and J is TRBJ1-5; perhaps TRBD1 as D (6 bases). Germline lookup yields CDR1 MDHEN and CDR2 SYDVKM. This CDR3 has 14 residues. Trimming took 7 bases from V and 11 from J, leaving 21 bases between them. The CDR3 region has the DNA TGTGCCAGCACCCAACCCCCTGGGGGGGGCGCCCAGCATTTT. Translating it yields CASTQPPGGGAQHF.

The rearrangement joins TRBV7-2 to TRBJ2-3, with TRBD2 matching over 14 bases. The germline V gene encodes CDR1 SGHTA and CDR2 FQGNSA. J was trimmed by 10 bases and V by 4 bases; bases with no gene match: 7. The CDR3 runs to 15 residues. The CDR3 loop reads CASSSPGTSGGAQYF. The CDR3 region has the DNA TGTGCCAGCAGCTCACCGGGGACTAGCGGGGGCGCGCAGTATTTT.

The chain carries TRBV29-1 and TRBJ2-3; TRBD1 might be the D (7 bases). The V gene's germline CDR1 is SQVTM and CDR2 ANQGSEA. V was trimmed by 6 bases and J by 6 bases, leaving 13 bases between them. The length of the CDR3 is 12 residues. In nucleotides, the CDR3 is TGCAGCGTCGGGGGACAGAAGGATACGCAGTATTTT. Its translation: CSVGGQKDTQYF.

This clone was seen more than once but under ten times. The chain couples TRBV29-1 to TRBJ1-2; D is possibly TRBD1 (5 bases). This CDR3 has 15 amino acids. The ends were cut back, 1 base at V and 4 bases at J, with 16 bases in the middle. Germline-derived CDR1 and CDR2 are SQVTM and ANQGSEA. CDR3 DNA sequence: TGCAGCGTTGAAGTTGTGAGGGCTGGGGGCTATGGCTACACCTTC. This translates into CSVEVVRAGGYGYTF.

This clone was seen more than once but under ten times. The chain has TRBV7-2 and TRBJ2-7; 7 positions agree with TRBD2. V was pared by 5 bases and J by 2 bases, with 3 bases of the junction left unmatched. Germline CDR1 is SGHTA and CDR2 is FQGNSA. The CDR3 totals 13 residues. The CDR3 loop is CASSPGRPYEQYV. CDR3 bases: TGTGCCAGCAGCCCCGGGAGGCCCTACGAGCAGTACGTC.

This clone was observed once. The chain links TRBV7-2 to TRBJ1-1; perhaps TRBD1 as D (5 bases). V lost 1 base and J 5 bases, leaving 8 bases between the germline ends. The germline gives CDR1 SGHTA, CDR2 FQGNSA. This CDR3 has 13 amino acids. The CDR3 coding sequence is TGTGCCAGCAGCTTAGTCCGGGGGACTGAAGCTTTCTTT. It translates to CASSLVRGTEAFF.

The table lists this clone with a few counts. The rearrangement uses TRBV6-6 and TRBJ2-5, with D hard to call. The CDR3 totals 13 residues. Germline V gene sequence: CDR1 MNHNY, CDR2 SVGAGI (reference sequence). V lost 6 bases and J lost 5, with 13 bases in between. CDR3 nucleotide sequence: TGTGCCAGCAGCCCCCCTTCGGAGGAGACCCAGTACTTC. It translates to CASSPPSEETQYF.

The chain joins TRBV7-9 to TRBJ2-3; TRBD2 aligns across 9 bases. Germline lookup yields CDR1 SEHNR and CDR2 FQNEAQ (reference sequence). Trimming cost V 1 base and J 4 bases; bases outside gene matches: 0. The CDR3 runs 14 residues. The CDR3 sequence is CASSLGLAADTQYF. The CDR3 nucleotides are TGTGCCAGCAGCTTAGGACTAGCGGCAGATACGCAGTATTTT.

The V and J genes are TRBV5-4 and TRBJ2-5; D perhaps matches TRBD2 (7 bases). In germline, CDR1 is SGHNT, CDR2 YYREEE (reference sequence). The V end lost 2 bases, the J end lost 2 bases, and 13 bases lay between the germline ends. CDR3 length equals 15 residues. In DNA form, the CDR3 reads TGTGCCAGCAGCTTCGGGGGGCTGGGGCAAGAGACCCAGTACTTC. Encoded protein: CASSFGGLGQETQYF.

The V gene is TRBV5-1, the J gene TRBJ2-5, with TRBD1 matching 7 bases. Trimming took 4 bases from V and 3 from J; bases not matched to a gene: 3. Germline CDR1 is SGHRS and CDR2 is YFSETQ. The CDR3 runs to 13 residues. CDR3 residues: CASSLTGEETQYF. In DNA form, the CDR3 reads TGCGCCAGCAGCCTCACAGGGGAAGAGACCCAGTACTTC.

The CDR3 DNA sequence: TGTGCCAGCAGTTACTCAACCTACTCCTACGAGCAGTACGTC. Translation gives CASSYSTYSYEQYV. The chain recombines TRBV6-2 or TRBV6-3 with TRBJ2-7; D call uncertain. This CDR3 comprises 14 residues. CDR1 is MNHEY and CDR2 is SVGEGT in the germline V gene. V lost 0 bases, J lost 0 bases, and 6 bases lay in between.